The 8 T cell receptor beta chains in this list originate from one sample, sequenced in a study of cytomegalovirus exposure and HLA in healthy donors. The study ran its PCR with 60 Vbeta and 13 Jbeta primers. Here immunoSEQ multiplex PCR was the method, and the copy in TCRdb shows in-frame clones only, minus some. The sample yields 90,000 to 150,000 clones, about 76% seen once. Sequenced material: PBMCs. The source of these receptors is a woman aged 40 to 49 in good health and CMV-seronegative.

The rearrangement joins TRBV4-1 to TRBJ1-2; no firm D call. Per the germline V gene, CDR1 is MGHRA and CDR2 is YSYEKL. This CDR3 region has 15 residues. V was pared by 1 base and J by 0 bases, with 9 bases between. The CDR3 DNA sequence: TGCGCCAGCAGCCAAGTCCGGTCGACTAACTATGGCTACACCTTC. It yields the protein CASSQVRSTNYGYTF.

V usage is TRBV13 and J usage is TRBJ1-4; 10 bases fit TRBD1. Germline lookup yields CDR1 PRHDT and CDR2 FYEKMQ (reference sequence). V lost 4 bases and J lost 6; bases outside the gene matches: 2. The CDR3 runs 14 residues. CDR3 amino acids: CASSSDRGYEKLFF. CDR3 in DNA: TGTGCCAGCAGCTCGGACAGGGGGTATGAAAAACTGTTTTTT. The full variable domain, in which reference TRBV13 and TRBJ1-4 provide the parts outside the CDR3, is AAGVIQSPRHLIKEKRETATLKCYPIPRHDTVYWYQQGPGQDPQFLISFYEKMQSDKGSIPDRFSAQQFSDYHSELNMSSLELGDSALYFCASSSDRGYEKLFFGSGTQLSVL.

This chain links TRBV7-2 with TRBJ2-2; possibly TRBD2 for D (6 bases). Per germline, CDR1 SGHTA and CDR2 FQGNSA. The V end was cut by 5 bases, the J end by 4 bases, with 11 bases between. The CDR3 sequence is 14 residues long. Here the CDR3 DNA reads TGTGCCAGCAGCCCCTTCGGGGGCACCGGGGAGCTGTTTTTT. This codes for CASSPFGGTGELFF.

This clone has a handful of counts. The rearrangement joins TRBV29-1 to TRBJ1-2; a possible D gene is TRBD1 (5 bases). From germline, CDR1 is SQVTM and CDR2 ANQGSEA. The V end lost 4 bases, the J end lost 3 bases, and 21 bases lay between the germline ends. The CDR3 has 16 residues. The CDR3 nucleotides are TGCAGCGTTGTGGGTACCAGGGCTAGTCTGGACTATGGCTACACCTTC. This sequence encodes CSVVGTRASLDYGYTF.

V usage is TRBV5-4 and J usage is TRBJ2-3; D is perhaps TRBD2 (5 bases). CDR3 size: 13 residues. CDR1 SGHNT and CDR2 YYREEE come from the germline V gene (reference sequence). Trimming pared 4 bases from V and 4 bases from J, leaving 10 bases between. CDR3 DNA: TGTGCCAGCAGCCCGAGGGTCGCAGATACGCAGTATTTT. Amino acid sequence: CASSPRVADTQYF.

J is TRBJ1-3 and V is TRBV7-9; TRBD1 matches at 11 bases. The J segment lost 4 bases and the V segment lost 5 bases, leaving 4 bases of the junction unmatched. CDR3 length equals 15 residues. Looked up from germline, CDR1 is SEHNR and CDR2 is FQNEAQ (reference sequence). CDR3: CASSIWTGGGNTIYF. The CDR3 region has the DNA TGTGCCAGCAGCATATGGACAGGGGGCGGAAACACCATATATTTT.

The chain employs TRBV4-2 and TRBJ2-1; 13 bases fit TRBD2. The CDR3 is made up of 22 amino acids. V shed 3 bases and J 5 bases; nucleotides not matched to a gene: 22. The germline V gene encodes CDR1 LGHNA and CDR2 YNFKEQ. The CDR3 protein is CASSQESATKGLAGKRNNEQFF. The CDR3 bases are TGTGCCAGCAGCCAGGAGTCTGCCACCAAGGGACTAGCGGGGAAAAGGAACAATGAGCAGTTCTTC.

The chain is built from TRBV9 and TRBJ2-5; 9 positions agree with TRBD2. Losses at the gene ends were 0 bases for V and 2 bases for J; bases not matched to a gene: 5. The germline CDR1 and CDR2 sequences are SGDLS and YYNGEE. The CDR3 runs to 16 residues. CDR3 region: CASSVAPSGAQETQYF. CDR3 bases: TGTGCCAGCAGCGTAGCGCCTAGCGGGGCACAAGAGACCCAGTACTTC.